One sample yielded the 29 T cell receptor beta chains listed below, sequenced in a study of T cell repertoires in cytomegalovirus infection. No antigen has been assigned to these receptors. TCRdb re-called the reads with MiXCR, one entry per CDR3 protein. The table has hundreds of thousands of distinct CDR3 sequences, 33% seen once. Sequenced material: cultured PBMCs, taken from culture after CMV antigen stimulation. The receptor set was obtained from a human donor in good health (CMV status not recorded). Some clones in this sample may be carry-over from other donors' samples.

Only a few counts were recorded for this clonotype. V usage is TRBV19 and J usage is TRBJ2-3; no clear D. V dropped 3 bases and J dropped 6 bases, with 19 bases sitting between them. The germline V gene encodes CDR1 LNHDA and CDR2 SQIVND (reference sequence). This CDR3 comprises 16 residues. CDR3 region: CASSIRPLAALDTQYF. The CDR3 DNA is TGTGCCAGTAGTATTAGGCCCCTGGCGGCACTTGATACGCAGTATTTT.

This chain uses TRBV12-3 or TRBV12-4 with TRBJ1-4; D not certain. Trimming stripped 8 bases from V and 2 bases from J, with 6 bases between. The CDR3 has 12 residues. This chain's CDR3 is CASGSTNEKLFF. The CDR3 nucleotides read TGTGCCAGCGGGTCCACTAATGAAAAACTGTTTTTT.

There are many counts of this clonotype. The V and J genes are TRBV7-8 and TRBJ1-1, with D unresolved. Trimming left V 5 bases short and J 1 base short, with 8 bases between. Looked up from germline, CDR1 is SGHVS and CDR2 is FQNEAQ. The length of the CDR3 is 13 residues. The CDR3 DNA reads TGTGCCAGCAGCCCCCTGGGGAACACTGAAGCTTTCTTT. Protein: CASSPLGNTEAFF. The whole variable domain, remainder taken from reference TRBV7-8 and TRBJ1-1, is GAGVSQSPRYKVAKRGQDVALRCDPISGHVSLFWYQQALGQGPEFLTYFQNEAQLDKSGLPSDRFFAERPEGSVSTLKIQRTQQEDSAVYLCASSPLGNTEAFFGQGTRLTVV.

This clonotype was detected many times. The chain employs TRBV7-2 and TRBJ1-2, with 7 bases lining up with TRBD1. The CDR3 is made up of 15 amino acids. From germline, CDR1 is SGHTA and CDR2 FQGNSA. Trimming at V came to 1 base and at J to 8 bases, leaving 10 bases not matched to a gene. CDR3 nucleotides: TGTGCCAGCAGCTTAGTAGGGGGACAGCCCCGGGGCTACACCTTC. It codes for CASSLVGGQPRGYTF.

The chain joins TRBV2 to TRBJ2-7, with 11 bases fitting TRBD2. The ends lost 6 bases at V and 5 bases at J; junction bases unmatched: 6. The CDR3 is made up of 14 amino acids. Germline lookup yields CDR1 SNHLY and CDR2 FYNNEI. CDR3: CASRGTSGRNEQYF. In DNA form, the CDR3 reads TGTGCCAGCAGGGGGACTAGCGGTAGGAACGAGCAGTACTTC.

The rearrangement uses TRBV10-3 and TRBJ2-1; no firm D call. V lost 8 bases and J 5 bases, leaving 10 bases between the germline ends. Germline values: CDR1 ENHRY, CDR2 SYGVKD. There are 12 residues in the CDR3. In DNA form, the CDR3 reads TGTGCCATCGCAGGTGGGCACAATGAGCAGTTCTTC. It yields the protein CAIAGGHNEQFF.

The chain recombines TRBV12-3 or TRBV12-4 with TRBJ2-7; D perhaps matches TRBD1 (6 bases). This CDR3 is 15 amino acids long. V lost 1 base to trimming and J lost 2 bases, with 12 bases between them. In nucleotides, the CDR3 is TGTGCCAGCAGTTTAGAGGGGGATTCCGCCTACGAGCAGTACTTC. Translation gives CASSLEGDSAYEQYF.

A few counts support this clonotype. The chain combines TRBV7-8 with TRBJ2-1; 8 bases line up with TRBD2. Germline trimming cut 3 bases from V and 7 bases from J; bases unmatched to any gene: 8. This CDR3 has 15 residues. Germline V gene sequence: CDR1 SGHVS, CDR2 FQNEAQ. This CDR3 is CASSFTGGPLNEQFF. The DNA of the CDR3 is TGTGCCAGCAGCTTTACGGGAGGGCCGTTAAATGAGCAGTTCTTC.

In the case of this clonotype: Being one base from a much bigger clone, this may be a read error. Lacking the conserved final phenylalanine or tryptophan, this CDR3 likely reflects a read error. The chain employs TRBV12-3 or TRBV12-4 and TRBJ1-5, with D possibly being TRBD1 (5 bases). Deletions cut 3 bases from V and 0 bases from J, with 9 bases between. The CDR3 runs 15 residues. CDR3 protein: CASSFRQLSNQPQHS. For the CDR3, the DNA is TGTGCCAGCAGTTTCCGACAGCTTAGCAATCAGCCCCAGCATTCT.

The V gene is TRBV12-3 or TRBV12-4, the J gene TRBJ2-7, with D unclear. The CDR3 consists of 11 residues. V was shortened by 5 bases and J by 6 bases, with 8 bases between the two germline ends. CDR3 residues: CASSVWGEQYF. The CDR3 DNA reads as TGTGCCAGCAGTGTGTGGGGCGAGCAGTACTTC.

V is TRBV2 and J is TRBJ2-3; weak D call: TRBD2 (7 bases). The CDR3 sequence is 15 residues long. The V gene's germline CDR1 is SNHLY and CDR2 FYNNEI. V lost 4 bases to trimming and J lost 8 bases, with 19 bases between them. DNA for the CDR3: TGTGCCAGCAGTGCTGAGGGGGGGAAAGGCCTTACGCAGTATTTT. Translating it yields CASSAEGGKGLTQYF.

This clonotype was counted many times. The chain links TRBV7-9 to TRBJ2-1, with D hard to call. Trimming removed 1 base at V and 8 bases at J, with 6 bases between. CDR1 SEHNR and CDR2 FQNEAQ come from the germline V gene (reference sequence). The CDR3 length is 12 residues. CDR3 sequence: CASSLVNYEQFF. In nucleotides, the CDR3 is TGTGCCAGCAGCTTAGTTAACTATGAGCAGTTCTTC.

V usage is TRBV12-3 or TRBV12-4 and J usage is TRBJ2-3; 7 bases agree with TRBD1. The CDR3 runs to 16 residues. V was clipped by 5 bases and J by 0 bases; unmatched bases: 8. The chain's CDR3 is CASSPTTGLSTDTQYF. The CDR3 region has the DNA TGTGCCAGCAGTCCGACGACAGGGCTCAGCACAGATACGCAGTATTTT.

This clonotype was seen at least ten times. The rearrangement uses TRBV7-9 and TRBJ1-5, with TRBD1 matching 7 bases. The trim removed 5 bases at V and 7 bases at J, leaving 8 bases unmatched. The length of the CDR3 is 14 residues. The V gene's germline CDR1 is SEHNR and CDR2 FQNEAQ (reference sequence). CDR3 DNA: TGTGCCAGCAGCCCTGACAGGGTTAGCCAGCCCCAGCATTTT. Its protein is CASSPDRVSQPQHF.

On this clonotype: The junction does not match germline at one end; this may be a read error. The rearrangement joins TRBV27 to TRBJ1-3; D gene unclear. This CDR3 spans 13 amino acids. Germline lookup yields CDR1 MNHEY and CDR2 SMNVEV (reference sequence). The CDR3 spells CAGSPGPGNTIYF. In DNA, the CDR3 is TGTGCCGGCAGCCCTGGACCTGGAAACACCATATATTTT.

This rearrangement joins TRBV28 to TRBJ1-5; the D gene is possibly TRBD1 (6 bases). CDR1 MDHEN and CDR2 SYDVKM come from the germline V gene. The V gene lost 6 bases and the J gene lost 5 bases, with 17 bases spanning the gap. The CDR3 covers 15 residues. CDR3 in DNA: TGTGCCAGCAGATCCACAGGGAATTGGGATCAGCCCCAGCATTTT. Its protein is CASRSTGNWDQPQHF. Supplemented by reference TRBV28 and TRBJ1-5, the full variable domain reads DVKVTQSSRYLVKRTGEKVFLECVQDMDHENMFWYRQDPGLGLRLIYFSYDVKMKEKGDIPEGYSVSREKKERFSLILESASTNQTSMYLCASRSTGNWDQPQHFGDGTRLSIL.

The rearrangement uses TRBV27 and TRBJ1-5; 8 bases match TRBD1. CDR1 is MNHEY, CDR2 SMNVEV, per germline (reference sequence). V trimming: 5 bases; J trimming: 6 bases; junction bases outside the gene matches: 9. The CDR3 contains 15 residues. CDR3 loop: CASSPRDRLSQPQHF. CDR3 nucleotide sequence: TGTGCCAGCAGTCCGCGGGACAGGCTTAGTCAGCCCCAGCATTTT.

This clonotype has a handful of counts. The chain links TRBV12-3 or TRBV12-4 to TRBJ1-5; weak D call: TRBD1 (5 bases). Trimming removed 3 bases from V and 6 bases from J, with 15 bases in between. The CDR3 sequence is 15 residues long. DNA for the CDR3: TGTGCCAGCAGTTTTTCAGGGAACAAGGGTCAGCCCCAGCATTTT. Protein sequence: CASSFSGNKGQPQHF.

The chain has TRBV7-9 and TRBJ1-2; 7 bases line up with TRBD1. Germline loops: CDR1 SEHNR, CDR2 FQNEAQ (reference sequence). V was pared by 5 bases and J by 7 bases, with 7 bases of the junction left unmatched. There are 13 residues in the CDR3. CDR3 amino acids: CASSQGVNGGYTF. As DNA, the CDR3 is TGTGCCAGCAGCCAGGGGGTCAACGGTGGCTACACCTTC.

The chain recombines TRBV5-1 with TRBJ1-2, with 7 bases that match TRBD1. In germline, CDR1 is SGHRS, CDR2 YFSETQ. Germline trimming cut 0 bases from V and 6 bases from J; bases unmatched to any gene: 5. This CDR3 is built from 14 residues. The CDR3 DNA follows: TGCGCCAGCAGCTTGGGACAGGGCGATGATGGCTACACCTTC. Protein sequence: CASSLGQGDDGYTF.

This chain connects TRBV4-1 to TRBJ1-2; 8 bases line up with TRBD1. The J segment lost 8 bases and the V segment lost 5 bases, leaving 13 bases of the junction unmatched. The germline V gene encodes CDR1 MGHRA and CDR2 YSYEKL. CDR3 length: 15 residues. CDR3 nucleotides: TGCGCCAGCAGCTATCAAACGGGACAGGATTTCGGCTACACCTTC. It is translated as CASSYQTGQDFGYTF.

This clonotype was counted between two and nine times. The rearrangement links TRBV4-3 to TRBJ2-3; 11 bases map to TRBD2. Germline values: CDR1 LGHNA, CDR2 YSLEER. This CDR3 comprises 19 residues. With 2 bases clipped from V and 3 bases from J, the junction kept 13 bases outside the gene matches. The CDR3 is CASSQQGAPGTSGTDTQYF. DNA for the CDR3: TGCGCCAGCAGCCAACAAGGGGCCCCCGGGACTAGCGGAACAGATACGCAGTATTTT.

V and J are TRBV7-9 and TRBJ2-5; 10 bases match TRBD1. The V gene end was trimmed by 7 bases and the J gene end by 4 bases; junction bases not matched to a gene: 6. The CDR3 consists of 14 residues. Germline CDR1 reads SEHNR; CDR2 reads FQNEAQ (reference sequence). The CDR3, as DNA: TGTGCCAGCACCCGGGGGGACAGGGGAGAGACCCAGTACTTC. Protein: CASTRGDRGETQYF.

The CDR3 region has the DNA TGTGCCAGCAGTTTCGACGGCGGAAACACCATATATTTT. Translating gives CASSFDGGNTIYF. V and J are TRBV7-9 and TRBJ1-3; the D is unclear. V lost 6 bases, J lost 4 bases, and 10 bases lay in between. The CDR3 has 13 residues. From germline, CDR1 is SEHNR and CDR2 FQNEAQ (reference sequence).

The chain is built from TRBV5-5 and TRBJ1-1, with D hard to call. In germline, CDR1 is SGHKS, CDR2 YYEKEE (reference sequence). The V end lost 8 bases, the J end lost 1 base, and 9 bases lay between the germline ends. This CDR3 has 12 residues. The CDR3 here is CASANWNTEAFF. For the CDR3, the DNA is TGTGCCAGTGCAAATTGGAACACTGAAGCTTTCTTT.

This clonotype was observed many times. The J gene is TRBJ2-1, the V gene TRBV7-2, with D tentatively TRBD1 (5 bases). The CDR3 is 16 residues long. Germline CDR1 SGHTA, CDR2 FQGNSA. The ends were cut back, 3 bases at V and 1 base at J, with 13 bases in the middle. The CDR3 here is CASSFAAGISYNEQFF. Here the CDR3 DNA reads TGTGCCAGCAGCTTTGCCGCAGGGATTTCCTACAATGAGCAGTTCTTC.

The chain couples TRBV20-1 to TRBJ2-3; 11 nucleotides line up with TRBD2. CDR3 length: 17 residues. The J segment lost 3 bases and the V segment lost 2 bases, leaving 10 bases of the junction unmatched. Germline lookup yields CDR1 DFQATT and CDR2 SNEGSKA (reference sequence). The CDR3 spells CSARSHGTSGRTDTQYF. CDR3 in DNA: TGCAGTGCTAGATCCCATGGGACTAGCGGACGTACAGATACGCAGTATTTT.

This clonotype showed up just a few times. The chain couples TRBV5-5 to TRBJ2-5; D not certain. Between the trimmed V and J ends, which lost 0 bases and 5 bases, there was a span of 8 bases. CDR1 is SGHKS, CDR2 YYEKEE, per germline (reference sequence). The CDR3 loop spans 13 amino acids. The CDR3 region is CASSLGDSETQYF. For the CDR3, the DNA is TGTGCCAGCAGCTTGGGTGACTCGGAGACCCAGTACTTC.

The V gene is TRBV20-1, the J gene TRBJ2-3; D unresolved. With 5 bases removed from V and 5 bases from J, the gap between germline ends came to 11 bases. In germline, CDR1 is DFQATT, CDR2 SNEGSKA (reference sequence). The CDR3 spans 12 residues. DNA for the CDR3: TGCAGTGCTCCCCCTGGGCAAGATACGCAGTATTTT. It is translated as CSAPPGQDTQYF.